The next 15 T cell receptor beta chains were all read from a single sample in a study of shared clonotypes between healthy human individuals. This table comes from immunoSEQ multiplex PCR, and its TCRdb copy is limited to in-frame clones, with some not included. Of more than 2,000,000 clones listed, roughly 92% were seen once; the top ten hold roughly 0.13%. Sequencing input: naive CD4+ T cells sorted from blood. Subset given: CD45RA+ positively selected. These receptors were taken from a man aged 18 to 30 in good health.

This sequence joins TRBV6-1 and TRBJ2-3; tentative D call: TRBD2 (5 bases). The V and J ends lost 4 bases and 3 bases respectively, with 14 bases between them. Germline V gene lookup returns CDR1 MNHNS and CDR2 SASEGT. This CDR3 is 15 amino acids long. CDR3 in amino acids: CASSAQRLATDTQYF. DNA of the CDR3: TGTGCCAGCAGTGCCCAGCGGCTAGCAACAGATACGCAGTATTTT.

The V call is TRBV27, the J call TRBJ1-1; 7 nucleotides line up with TRBD1. Germline CDR1 and CDR2: MNHEY and SMNVEV (reference sequence). This CDR3 spans 17 amino acids. V shed 3 bases and J 1 base; nucleotides not matched to a gene: 11. CDR3 DNA sequence: TGTGCCAGCAGTTTGCAGGGGGGAGGTTGGAGGAACACTGAAGCTTTCTTT. Translation: CASSLQGGGWRNTEAFF.

The chain links TRBV13 to TRBJ1-4; D gene unclear. Germline CDR1 PRHDT, CDR2 FYEKMQ (reference sequence). V lost 0 bases and J 5 bases, leaving 10 bases between the germline ends. CDR3 length: 15 amino acids. CDR3 nucleotide sequence: TGTGCCAGCAGCTTAGGGCCGGTCCTAAATGAAAAACTGTTTTTT. Its protein product is CASSLGPVLNEKLFF.

This chain connects TRBV15 to TRBJ2-7; TRBD2 agrees at 8 bases. Trimming removed 2 bases from V and 0 bases from J; junction bases left unmatched: 9. Germline V gene sequence: CDR1 LNHNV, CDR2 YYDKDF (reference sequence). This CDR3 region has 17 residues. CDR3 protein: CATSRSTSGRSSYEQYF. CDR3 nucleotides: TGTGCCACCAGCAGATCTACTAGCGGAAGGAGCTCCTACGAGCAGTACTTC.

The gene calls are TRBV11-3 and TRBJ2-5; D is tentatively TRBD1 or TRBD2 (5 bases each). CDR3 length: 13 residues. The germline gives CDR1 SGHNT, CDR2 YENEEA. Trimming took 3 bases from V and 5 from J, leaving 10 bases between them. CDR3 nucleotide sequence: TGTGCCAGCAGCTTGGGGGATCGGGAGACCCAGTACTTC. Its translation: CASSLGDRETQYF.

This chain connects TRBV18 to TRBJ2-5; D is undetermined. The CDR3 totals 15 residues. Trimming took 0 bases from V and 1 from J, leaving 9 bases between them. Per the germline V gene, CDR1 is KGHSH and CDR2 is LQKENI. The CDR3: CASSPPASTQETQYF. DNA for the CDR3: TGTGCCAGCTCACCACCGGCGTCAACCCAAGAGACCCAGTACTTC.

This sequence joins TRBV6-5 and TRBJ1-2; a possible D gene is TRBD1 (6 bases). There are 16 residues in the CDR3. The V end lost 2 bases, the J end lost 6 bases, and 19 bases lay between the germline ends. Germline V gene lookup returns CDR1 MNHEY and CDR2 SVGAGI. CDR3 DNA: TGTGCCAGCAGTTACCAAGCCGACAGGCCCACGGATGGCTACACCTTC. Translation: CASSYQADRPTDGYTF.

This chain joins TRBV7-2 and TRBJ2-2, with TRBD2 matching over 12 bases. After removal of 6 bases from V and 6 bases from J, the junction contained 5 bases not matched to a gene. CDR1 is SGHTA and CDR2 is FQGNSA in the germline V gene. The CDR3 sequence is 15 residues long. The CDR3 DNA reads TGTGCCAGCAGGTCCGGGACTAGCGGGTCCGGGGAGCTGTTTTTT. Its translation is CASRSGTSGSGELFF. Full variable domain (remainder filled in from reference TRBV7-2 and TRBJ2-2): GAGVSQSPSNKVTEKGKDVELRCDPISGHTALYWYRQSLGQGLEFLIYFQGNSAPDKSGLPSDRFSAERTGGSVSTLTIQRTQQEDSAVYLCASRSGTSGSGELFFGEGSRLTVL.

The chain recombines TRBV9 with TRBJ2-5; D is ambiguous. Looked up from germline, CDR1 is SGDLS and CDR2 is YYNGEE. The germline V and J ends were trimmed by 0 bases and 3 bases, with 12 bases remaining between them. CDR3 length: 15 residues. CDR3 loop: CASSVGRVGEETQYF. The CDR3 bases are TGTGCCAGCAGCGTAGGTAGAGTTGGGGAAGAGACCCAGTACTTC. The variable domain in full, with the rest retrieved from reference TRBV9 and TRBJ2-5, is DSGVTQTPKHLITATGQRVTLRCSPRSGDLSVYWYQQSLDQGLQFLIQYYNGEERAKGNILERFSAQQFPDLHSELNLSSLELGDSALYFCASSVGRVGEETQYFGPGTRLLVL.

The J gene is TRBJ2-3, the V gene TRBV29-1; maybe TRBD1 (6 bases). Germline lookup yields CDR1 SQVTM and CDR2 ANQGSEA. The CDR3 loop spans 13 amino acids. Trimming took off 6 bases at V and 6 bases at J, with 16 bases between the two ends. The CDR3 is CSVADLRGDTQYF. Written as DNA, the CDR3 is TGCAGCGTGGCGGATCTGAGGGGGGATACGCAGTATTTT.

The chain is built from TRBV5-1 and TRBJ2-5; 8 positions agree with TRBD1. The CDR3 is made up of 16 amino acids. CDR1 is SGHRS, CDR2 YFSETQ, per germline. V dropped 1 base and J dropped 1; count of bases not matched to a gene: 6. CDR3 coding DNA: TGCGCCAGCAGCTTGAATATAGGACAGGGCCAAGAGACCCAGTACTTC. It translates to CASSLNIGQGQETQYF.

J is TRBJ2-4 and V is TRBV5-1; D remains ambiguous. Germline V gene lookup returns CDR1 SGHRS and CDR2 YFSETQ. V was cut by 5 bases and J by 0 bases, with 18 bases left in between. The CDR3 is 17 amino acids. CDR3 protein: CASRPLDGELAKNIQYF. Written as DNA, the CDR3 is TGCGCCAGCAGACCTCTCGACGGAGAGTTAGCCAAAAACATTCAGTACTTC. The full variable domain, rest sourced from reference TRBV5-1 and TRBJ2-4, is KAGVTQTPRYLIKTRGQQVTLSCSPISGHRSVSWYQQTPGQGLQFLFEYFSETQRNKGNFPGRFSGRQFSNSRSEMNVSTLELGDSALYLCASRPLDGELAKNIQYFGAGTRLSVL.

This clone has just a few counts. V gene TRBV15 combines with J gene TRBJ1-2; D not resolved. This CDR3 spans 16 amino acids. Between the trimmed V and J ends, which lost 0 bases and 3 bases, there was a span of 14 bases. Germline loops: CDR1 LNHNV, CDR2 YYDKDF (reference sequence). The CDR3 coding sequence is TGTGCCACCAGCAGAGAAGGACCGTTCTTCGACTATGGCTACACCTTC. It specifies CATSREGPFFDYGYTF.

This clone showed up just a few times. This chain joins TRBV7-9 and TRBJ2-3; 10 bases fit TRBD2. Trimming removed 4 bases from V and 8 bases from J; junction bases left unmatched: 12. There are 16 residues in the CDR3. Germline CDR1 reads SEHNR; CDR2 reads FQNEAQ (reference sequence). CDR3 in amino acids: CASSSVSGRAILTQYF. The CDR3 coding sequence is TGTGCCAGCAGCTCAGTGAGCGGGAGGGCAATCCTTACGCAGTATTTT. Together with reference TRBV7-9 and TRBJ2-3, the CDR3 gives the full variable domain: DTGVSQNPRHKITKRGQNVTFRCDPISEHNRLYWYRQTLGQGPEFLTYFQNEAQLEKSRLLSDRFSAERPKGSFSTLEIQRTEQGDSAMYLCASSSVSGRAILTQYFGPGTRLTVL.

The chain has TRBV5-1 and TRBJ2-7; 9 bases line up with TRBD2. This CDR3 has 15 residues. Germline V CDR1 and CDR2: SGHRS, YFSETQ. The V gene end was trimmed by 1 base and the J gene end by 4 bases; junction bases not matched to a gene: 6. CDR3 protein: CASSLSPLAGYEQYF. In DNA form, the CDR3 reads TGCGCCAGCAGCTTGTCTCCACTAGCGGGTTACGAGCAGTACTTC. Full variable domain (rest looked up from reference TRBV5-1 and TRBJ2-7): KAGVTQTPRYLIKTRGQQVTLSCSPISGHRSVSWYQQTPGQGLQFLFEYFSETQRNKGNFPGRFSGRQFSNSRSEMNVSTLELGDSALYLCASSLSPLAGYEQYFGPGTRLTVT.